The table lists the clone carrying this TCR beta chain with a few counts. Antigen: not known. V was shortened by 1 base and J by 4 bases, with 4 bases between the two germline ends. Germline CDR1 reads KGHSH; CDR2 reads LQKENI. The CDR3 sequence is 12 residues long. The sample is drawn from a study of tumor-infiltrating lymphocytes in localized non-small cell lung cancer. In the study overall: The cohort mixed smokers and never-smokers, several histologies, and some post-neoadjuvant-chemotherapy samples. Notes on the study in general: Immunotypes IM1 and IM2 had similar TCR-derived T-cell fractions. TCRbeta sequencing showed higher T cell infiltration in tumors than uninvolved lung.

The data were produced by immunoSEQ multiplex PCR, yet TCRdb's version contains in-frame clones alone and is incomplete. This table holds some 29,000 clones, 75% to 90% found once. This chain joins TRBV18 and TRBJ2-5; D unclear. The sample consisted of lung tumor tissue. This receptor was taken from a human donor with non-small cell lung cancer. The CDR3 DNA reads TGTGCCAGCTCACCACTTGGAGAGACCCAGTACTTC. This encodes CASSPLGETQYF.